This T cell receptor beta chain is drawn from a study of blood T cell repertoires in COVID-19. Study-level information: Samples representing acute and convalescent COVID-19 were sourced from the United States, Italy and Spain. Sample material is recorded as cDNA or gDNA derived from T cells, B-cell-depleted T cells, or PBMCs.

Followed over time, Seattle patients had been enrolled while infection was active. The CDR3 loop spans 13 amino acids. Germline CDR1 reads MDHEN; CDR2 reads SYDVKM. V lost 6 bases and J lost 8; bases outside the gene matches: 7. Authors' methods: It was from reference gene primer amplification that nucleated cell counts were estimated. Sequencing used immunoSEQ multiplex PCR; TCRdb keeps in-frame clones, though not all of them. That table supplies the V and J calls and clone size; D and trimming were determined from the DNA. The sample records about 38,000 clones, nearly 90% being singletons. The specimen was peripheral blood. The chain recombines TRBV28 with TRBJ1-1, with 9 bases lining up with TRBD1. This sequence originates from a man in his fifties or sixties with COVID-19, enrolled during active disease. CDR3 DNA sequence: TGTGCCAGCAGCCGAGCCACAGGGGGCGAAGCTTTCTTT. This translates into CASSRATGGEAFF. The full variable domain, completed using reference TRBV28 and TRBJ1-1, is DVKVTQSSRYLVKRTGEKVFLECVQDMDHENMFWYRQDPGLGLRLIYFSYDVKMKEKGDIPEGYSVSREKKERFSLILESASTNQTSMYLCASSRATGGEAFFGQGTRLTVV.